This T cell receptor beta chain was found in a study of identical twins. Regarding the study as a whole: Memory repertoires lacked the insertion deficit that abundant cord blood beta clonotypes showed.

In its sample, this clonotype was seen many times. Its antigen is unidentified. A single record per CDR3 protein comes from TCRdb applying MiXCR to the 5' RACE reads. The data show 450,000 or so distinct CDR3 sequences, 14% seen once. With 8 bases removed from V and 12 bases from J, the gap between germline ends came to 14 bases. The germline gives CDR1 SGHDN, CDR2 FVKESK. There are 11 residues in the CDR3. The sample was also reused in another study, on yellow fever vaccine responses in identical twins.

The sequence was collected from a young woman in good health. The chain is built from TRBV14 and TRBJ2-4; D is perhaps TRBD1 or TRBD2 (5 bases each). The specimen was CD4+ T cells sorted from blood. CDR3 protein: CASGAGSGQYF. The CDR3 DNA reads as TGTGCCAGCGGAGCAGGGAGTGGTCAGTACTTC. The variable domain in full, completed from reference TRBV14 and TRBJ2-4, reads EAGVTQFPSHSVIEKGQTVTLRCDPISGHDNLYWYRRVMGKEIKFLLHFVKESKQDESGMPNNRFLAERTGGTYSTLKVQPAELEDSGVYFCASGAGSGQYFGAGTRLSVL.